This T cell receptor (beta chain) appears in the sequencing data of a study of T cell changes during pregnancy in multiple sclerosis. Clones were read by immunoSEQ multiplex PCR, and TCRdb kept only the in-frame ones, dropping some. The sample contains tens of thousands of clones, more than 85% of which appear only once. Germline V gene lookup returns CDR1 LGHNA and CDR2 YSLEER. With 5 bases clipped from V and 14 bases from J, the junction kept 14 bases outside the gene matches. CDR3 length equals 15 residues. J is TRBJ1-6 and V is TRBV4-3, with 8 positions matching TRBD1. The input for sequencing was CD8+ T cells from peripheral blood mononuclear cells, taken after pregnancy. This clonotype originated in a female donor with multiple sclerosis, enrolled in a pregnancy study. CDR3 DNA: TGCGCCAGCAGCGACAGCCGGGACAGGACCTTGGCCCTCCACTTT. Protein product: CASSDSRDRTLALHF.